Detailed here is one T cell receptor (beta chain). Antigen unknown. The data stem from a study of T-cell memory formation after mild COVID-19. As for the study in general: The study found TCR clusters largely donor specific. Findings of the study overall: Later expanders leaned CD4+, whereas clones that contracted between day 15 and 85 were balanced CD4/CD8.

Sample barcodes and UMIs were carried by the TCR alpha and TCR beta cDNA libraries that 5'RACE generated with constant-segment primers. TCRdb redid the calling of the 5' RACE reads with MiXCR, one entry per CDR3 protein. The sample carries under 250,000 distinct CDR3 sequences, 8% to 11% recorded once. The source material was PBMCs or a T cell subset sorted from them (not recorded which). The TCR originated in a man in his late teens or twenties who had mild COVID-19 (a few samples of this study predate the infection). Cell type and time point are not known.

The CDR3 region has the DNA TGTGCCAGCAGCCAAGGGACAGGGAATCTATTGTATGGCTACACCTTC. This gives the protein CASSQGTGNLLYGYTF. The V gene is TRBV4-2, the J gene TRBJ1-2; 8 bases map to TRBD1. The CDR3 is 16 residues long. V was pared by 1 base and J by 5 bases, with 9 bases of the junction left unmatched. Germline values: CDR1 LGHNA, CDR2 YNFKEQ.